A selection of T cell receptor beta chains follows, all from one sample in a study of cytomegalovirus exposure and HLA in healthy donors. Measured with immunoSEQ multiplex PCR; TCRdb has only the in-frame clones, and not every one. The table lists about 190,000 clones, 75% to 85% of them singletons. Source material: PBMCs. Receptors originate from a boy aged 5-17 years in good health and CMV-seronegative. The CDR3 runs from the conserved cysteine through the conserved F or W. The order of the fields is V gene, D gene, clone size, J gene, CDR3 protein, CDR3 DNA. D genes are given only for firm matches. Some rows have no size entry. The others give once, few or many, or a class for an expanded clone.

V gene: TRBV29-1; D gene: NA; clone size: NA; J gene: TRBJ2-7; CDR3 protein: CSVYEGAAYEQYF; CDR3 DNA: TGCAGCGTCTACGAGGGTGCAGCGTACGAGCAGTACTTC
V gene: TRBV9; D gene: TRBD1; clone size: NA; J gene: TRBJ1-2; CDR3 protein: CASSVGTGGDLSDYGYTF; CDR3 DNA: TGTGCCAGCAGCGTAGGGACAGGGGGGGATCTATCGGATTATGGCTACACCTTC
V gene: TRBV7-2; D gene: TRBD1; clone size: NA; J gene: TRBJ1-3; CDR3 protein: CASSLRTGPGNTIYF; CDR3 DNA: TGTGCCAGCAGCTTAAGGACAGGGCCTGGAAACACCATATATTTT
V gene: TRBV5-1; D gene: NA; clone size: NA; J gene: TRBJ1-1; CDR3 protein: CASSPFDRNTEAFF; CDR3 DNA: TGCGCCAGCAGCCCCTTCGACAGGAACACTGAAGCTTTCTTT
V gene: TRBV9; D gene: NA; clone size: NA; J gene: TRBJ2-5; CDR3 protein: CASSGTVYGETQYF; CDR3 DNA: TGTGCCAGCAGCGGGACAGTGTATGGAGAGACCCAGTACTTC
V gene: TRBV27; D gene: NA; clone size: NA; J gene: TRBJ1-1; CDR3 protein: CASSFREGRGKAFF; CDR3 DNA: TGTGCCAGCAGTTTCAGGGAGGGGAGAGGGAAAGCTTTCTTT
V gene: TRBV6-1; D gene: NA; clone size: NA; J gene: TRBJ1-3; CDR3 protein: CASSESGYSGNTIYF; CDR3 DNA: TGTGCCAGCAGTGAATCGGGTTACTCTGGAAACACCATATATTTT
V gene: TRBV13; D gene: TRBD2; clone size: few; J gene: TRBJ2-3; CDR3 protein: CASSPREGLTDTQYF; CDR3 DNA: TGTGCCAGCAGCCCGCGGGAGGGCCTCACAGATACGCAGTATTTT
V gene: TRBV7-3; D gene: TRBD1; clone size: NA; J gene: TRBJ2-6; CDR3 protein: CASSLSGQARSGANVLTF; CDR3 DNA: TGTGCCAGCAGCTTAAGTGGACAGGCGCGCTCTGGGGCCAACGTCCTGACTTTC
V gene: TRBV19; D gene: TRBD1; clone size: NA; J gene: TRBJ2-5; CDR3 protein: CASSIGQGETQYF; CDR3 DNA: TGTGCCAGTAGTATAGGACAGGGGGAGACCCAGTACTTC
V gene: TRBV6-1; D gene: TRBD1; clone size: NA; J gene: TRBJ1-2; CDR3 protein: CASLGGRHWTGGYTF; CDR3 DNA: TGTGCCTCTTTAGGGGGCCGACATTGGACTGGGGGCTACACCTTC
V gene: TRBV5-1; D gene: NA; clone size: NA; J gene: TRBJ2-7; CDR3 protein: CASSLGGAGTTYEQYF; CDR3 DNA: TGCGCCAGCAGCTTGGGCGGCGCCGGGACAACCTACGAGCAGTACTTC
V gene: TRBV27; D gene: TRBD1; clone size: NA; J gene: TRBJ1-1; CDR3 protein: CASTRTGGGTEAFF; CDR3 DNA: TGTGCCAGCACCCGGACAGGGGGGGGCACTGAAGCTTTCTTT
V gene: TRBV5-8; D gene: NA; clone size: few; J gene: TRBJ2-1; CDR3 protein: CASSPGTRFYNEQFF; CDR3 DNA: TGTGCCAGCAGCCCCGGGACAAGATTTTACAATGAGCAGTTCTTC
V gene: TRBV4-3; D gene: NA; clone size: NA; J gene: TRBJ1-1; CDR3 protein: CASSQEVQAAGAFF; CDR3 DNA: TGCGCCAGCAGCCAAGAAGTACAGGCAGCCGGGGCTTTCTTT
V gene: TRBV5-4; D gene: TRBD2; clone size: few; J gene: TRBJ2-3; CDR3 protein: CASSLGAGTSWDTQYF; CDR3 DNA: TGTGCCAGCAGCTTGGGCGCGGGGACTAGTTGGGATACGCAGTATTTT
V gene: TRBV28; D gene: NA; clone size: NA; J gene: TRBJ1-1; CDR3 protein: CASSLINRNEAFF; CDR3 DNA: TGTGCCAGCAGTTTGATCAACAGGAACGAAGCTTTCTTT
V gene: TRBV19; D gene: NA; clone size: NA; J gene: TRBJ1-2; CDR3 protein: CASNGGPRRGYGYTF; CDR3 DNA: TGTGCCAGTAATGGGGGTCCCCGCAGGGGCTATGGCTACACCTTC
V gene: TRBV13; D gene: NA; clone size: NA; J gene: TRBJ1-5; CDR3 protein: CASSLGGPYSNQPQHF; CDR3 DNA: TGTGCCAGCAGCTTAGGTGGCCCGTATAGCAATCAGCCCCAGCATTTT
V gene: TRBV28; D gene: TRBD1; clone size: NA; J gene: TRBJ1-2; CDR3 protein: CASSPGTGLGYTF; CDR3 DNA: TGTGCCAGCAGTCCCGGGACAGGGTTGGGCTACACCTTC
V gene: TRBV11-3; D gene: TRBD1; clone size: NA; J gene: TRBJ1-1; CDR3 protein: CASSSGQGTTEAFF; CDR3 DNA: TGTGCCAGCAGCTCAGGACAGGGGACGACTGAAGCTTTCTTT
V gene: TRBV4-3; D gene: NA; clone size: NA; J gene: TRBJ2-2; CDR3 protein: CASSQDLGRTGELFF; CDR3 DNA: TGCGCCAGCAGCCAAGACCTGGGGAGGACCGGGGAGCTGTTTTTT
V gene: TRBV4-1; D gene: NA; clone size: NA; J gene: TRBJ2-5; CDR3 protein: CASSLSLPETQYF; CDR3 DNA: TGCGCCAGCAGCCTCTCTCTCCCGGAGACCCAGTACTTC
V gene: TRBV2; D gene: TRBD2; clone size: NA; J gene: TRBJ2-1; CDR3 protein: CASRRVAGKNEQFF; CDR3 DNA: TGTGCCAGCAGGAGGGTAGCGGGAAAGAATGAGCAGTTCTTC
V gene: TRBV5-1; D gene: TRBD2; clone size: NA; J gene: TRBJ2-3; CDR3 protein: CASSLEGLAATDTQYF; CDR3 DNA: TGCGCCAGCAGCTTGGAGGGACTAGCGGCTACAGATACGCAGTATTTT
V gene: TRBV9; D gene: TRBD1; clone size: NA; J gene: TRBJ1-5; CDR3 protein: CASSVGDRANQPQHF; CDR3 DNA: TGTGCCAGCAGCGTGGGGGACAGGGCTAATCAGCCCCAGCATTTT
V gene: TRBV7-6; D gene: TRBD2; clone size: NA; J gene: TRBJ2-5; CDR3 protein: CASSLDVAGGVETQYF; CDR3 DNA: TGTGCCAGCAGCTTAGACGTGGCGGGAGGTGTTGAGACCCAGTACTTC
V gene: TRBV28; D gene: NA; clone size: few; J gene: TRBJ2-7; CDR3 protein: CASSLDGRIYEQYF; CDR3 DNA: TGTGCCAGCAGTTTAGACGGGAGAATTTACGAGCAGTACTTC
V gene: TRBV7-9; D gene: TRBD1; clone size: NA; J gene: TRBJ1-2; CDR3 protein: CASSFPGQGAKYGYTF; CDR3 DNA: TGTGCCAGCAGCTTTCCTGGACAGGGGGCGAAGTATGGCTACACCTTC
V gene: TRBV30; D gene: NA; clone size: NA; J gene: TRBJ2-1; CDR3 protein: CAWSKGQGHQFF; CDR3 DNA: TGTGCCTGGAGTAAGGGGCAGGGGCACCAGTTCTTC
V gene: TRBV5-1; D gene: TRBD2; clone size: NA; J gene: TRBJ2-3; CDR3 protein: CASSPGTSGTDTQYF; CDR3 DNA: TGCGCCAGCAGCCCCGGGACTAGCGGCACAGATACGCAGTATTTT
V gene: TRBV7-2; D gene: TRBD1; clone size: NA; J gene: TRBJ1-5; CDR3 protein: CASSPGQLNQPQHF; CDR3 DNA: TGTGCCAGCAGCCCGGGACAGTTAAATCAGCCCCAGCATTTT
V gene: TRBV6-1; D gene: TRBD1; clone size: NA; J gene: TRBJ1-2; CDR3 protein: CASSETGQGYYGYTF; CDR3 DNA: TGTGCCAGCAGTGAAACAGGACAGGGCTACTATGGCTACACCTTC
V gene: TRBV7-6; D gene: NA; clone size: once; J gene: TRBJ1-1; CDR3 protein: CASIKVTGGGVGTEAFF; CDR3 DNA: TGTGCCAGCATCAAAGTAACGGGGGGGGGTGTTGGCACTGAAGCTTTCTTT
V gene: TRBV11-2; D gene: TRBD1; clone size: once; J gene: TRBJ2-7; CDR3 protein: CASSPAGQGGYEQYF; CDR3 DNA: TGTGCCAGCAGCCCCGCCGGACAGGGGGGGTACGAGCAGTACTTC
V gene: TRBV27; D gene: TRBD1; clone size: NA; J gene: TRBJ1-5; CDR3 protein: CASSTGQSQPQHF; CDR3 DNA: TGTGCCAGCAGCACGGGACAGTCCCAGCCCCAGCATTTT